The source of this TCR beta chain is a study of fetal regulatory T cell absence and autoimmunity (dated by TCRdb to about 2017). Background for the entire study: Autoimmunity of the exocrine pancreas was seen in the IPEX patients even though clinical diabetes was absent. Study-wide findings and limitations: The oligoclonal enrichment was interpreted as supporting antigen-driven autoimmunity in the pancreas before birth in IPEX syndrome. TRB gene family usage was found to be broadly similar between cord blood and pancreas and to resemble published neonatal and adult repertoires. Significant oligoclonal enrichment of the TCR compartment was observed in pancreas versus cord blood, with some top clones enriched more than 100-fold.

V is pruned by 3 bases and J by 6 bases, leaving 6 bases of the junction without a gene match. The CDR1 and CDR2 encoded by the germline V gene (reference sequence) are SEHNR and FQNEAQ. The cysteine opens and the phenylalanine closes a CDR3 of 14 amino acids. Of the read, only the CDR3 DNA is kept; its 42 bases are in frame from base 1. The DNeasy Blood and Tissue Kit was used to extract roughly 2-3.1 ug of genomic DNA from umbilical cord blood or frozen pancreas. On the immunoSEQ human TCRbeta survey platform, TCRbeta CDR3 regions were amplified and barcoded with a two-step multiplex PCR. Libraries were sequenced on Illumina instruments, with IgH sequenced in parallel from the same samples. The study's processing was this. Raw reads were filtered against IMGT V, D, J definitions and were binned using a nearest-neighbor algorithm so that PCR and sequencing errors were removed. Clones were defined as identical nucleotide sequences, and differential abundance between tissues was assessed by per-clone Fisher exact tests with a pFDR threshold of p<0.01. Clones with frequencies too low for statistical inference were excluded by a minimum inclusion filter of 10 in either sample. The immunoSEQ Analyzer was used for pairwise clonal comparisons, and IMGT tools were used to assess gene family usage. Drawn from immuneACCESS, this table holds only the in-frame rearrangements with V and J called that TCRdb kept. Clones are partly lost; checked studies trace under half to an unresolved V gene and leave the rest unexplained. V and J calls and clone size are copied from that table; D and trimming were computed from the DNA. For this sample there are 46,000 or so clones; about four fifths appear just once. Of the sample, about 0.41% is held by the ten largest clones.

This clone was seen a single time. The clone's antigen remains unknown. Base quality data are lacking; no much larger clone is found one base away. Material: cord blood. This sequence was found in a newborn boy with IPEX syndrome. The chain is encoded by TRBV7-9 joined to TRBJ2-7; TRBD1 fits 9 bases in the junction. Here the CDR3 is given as CASSFGTGRGEQYF. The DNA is TGTGCCAGCAGCTTCGGGACAGGGAGAGGCGAGCAGTACTTC.